Below, 6 T cell receptor beta chains from the same sample are listed, as sequenced in a study of control samples from healthy donors and cancer patients. Data came from immunoSEQ multiplex PCR; TCRdb stores just in-frame clones and leaves some out. The table includes about 120,000 clones, about 91% detected once. The sequencing input was blood. The source is a man aged 40-55 years in good health.

The chain carries TRBV4-1 and TRBJ1-4, with D tentatively TRBD1 (5 bases). Trimming pared 1 base from V and 7 bases from J, leaving 13 bases between. Germline CDR1 and CDR2: MGHRA and YSYEKL. This CDR3 is 15 amino acids long. The CDR3 coding sequence is TGCGCCAGCAGCCAAGTTTCAGGGCGGGGTGAAAAACTGTTTTTT. Protein sequence: CASSQVSGRGEKLFF.

The chain uses TRBV12-5 and TRBJ1-2; D gene ambiguous. Germline V gene data show CDR1 as LGHNT and CDR2 as FRNRAP. V dropped 0 bases and J dropped 6 bases, with 2 bases sitting between them. The CDR3 is 11 amino acids. CDR3 in amino acids: CASGLVDGYTF. CDR3 sequence (DNA): TGTGCTAGTGGTTTGGTAGATGGCTACACCTTC.

A single count supports this clone. J is TRBJ2-5 and V is TRBV24-1; TRBD2 matches 15 bases. CDR1 and CDR2 (germline): KGHDR, SFDVKD. The length of the CDR3 is 18 residues. The junction had 6 bases not matched to a gene; V was cut back by 0 bases and J by 5 bases. In DNA form, the CDR3 reads TGTGCCACCAGTGATTTGCCGGGGACTAGCGGGGGGTCGGAGACCCAGTACTTC. It translates to CATSDLPGTSGGSETQYF.

The V and J genes are TRBV19 and TRBJ2-3; 9 bases match TRBD1. Germline CDR1 LNHDA, CDR2 SQIVND (reference sequence). Losses at the gene ends were 7 bases for V and 4 bases for J; bases not matched to a gene: 9. This CDR3 comprises 15 residues. CDR3 residues: CASTPRGQGPDTQYF. The CDR3 DNA reads TGTGCCAGTACCCCGAGAGGACAGGGGCCAGATACGCAGTATTTT.

The rearrangement uses TRBV3-1 (or the pseudogene TRBV3-2) and TRBJ2-6; D ambiguous. This CDR3 region has 12 residues. Germline assignment: CDR1 LGHDT and CDR2 YNNKEL (reference sequence). The V and J ends lost 4 bases and 11 bases respectively, with 9 bases between them. This CDR3 is CASSRGDYVLTF. CDR3 in DNA: TGTGCCAGCAGCCGCGGCGATTACGTCCTGACTTTC.

The J gene is TRBJ1-1, the V gene TRBV13, with D possibly TRBD1 on 5 matching bases. In germline, CDR1 is PRHDT, CDR2 FYEKMQ (reference sequence). V lost 4 bases to trimming and J lost 4 bases, with 7 bases between them. CDR3 length: 12 residues. The chain's CDR3 is CASSSGSTEAFF. The CDR3, as DNA: TGTGCCAGCAGCTCAGGGAGCACTGAAGCTTTCTTT. Using reference TRBV13 and TRBJ1-1 for the parts outside the CDR3, the full variable domain is AAGVIQSPRHLIKEKRETATLKCYPIPRHDTVYWYQQGPGQDPQFLISFYEKMQSDKGSIPDRFSAQQFSDYHSELNMSSLELGDSALYFCASSSGSTEAFFGQGTRLTVV.